This TCR beta chain is drawn from a study of blood T cell repertoires in COVID-19. Study background: Whether acute or convalescent, the COVID-19 samples came from the United States, Italy and Spain.

Membership in each cohort depended on participant-reported clinical history. Symptom resolution, clearance, or two negative PCRs marked donors in Cohort 3 as recovered. Trimming took off 0 bases at V and 11 bases at J, with 13 bases between the two ends. This CDR3 contains 14 residues. From germline, CDR1 is LNHNV and CDR2 YYDKDF (reference sequence). In the original analysis: For nucleated cells, counts were estimated from reference gene primer amplification. The table came from immunoSEQ multiplex PCR; TCRdb's copy has only in-frame clones and leaves some out. The D gene and trimming were derived from the DNA, and the V and J assignments and clone size from that table. The sample holds more than 110,000 clones, more than 75% seen once.

What was sequenced was PBMCs or T cells enriched from blood (not recorded which). This sequence was found in a woman aged 45-65 years who had recovered from COVID-19. The rearrangement links TRBV15 to TRBJ2-2; no definite D call. The CDR3 DNA reads as TGTGCCACCAGCAGAGATCTACCACCTCTAGAGCTGTTTTTT. It translates to CATSRDLPPLELFF.